One and the same sample provided the 3 T cell receptor beta chains below, sequenced in a study of T cell responses to AZD1222 COVID-19 vaccine. Profiled with immunoSEQ multiplex PCR; TCRdb holds only in-frame clones, not every one. Counted here are around 100,000 clones, around 87% occurring once; the ten biggest clones make up 4% to 5%. The specimen comprised peripheral blood, sampled on day 0 of MenACWY control vaccination. These receptors all come from an adult in good health.

J is TRBJ2-2 and V is TRBV10-3, with 7 bases identical to TRBD1. V gave up 4 bases and J gave up 4 bases; unmatched junction bases: 9. The germline gives CDR1 ENHRY, CDR2 SYGVKD. This CDR3 contains 16 residues. In nucleotides, the CDR3 is TGTGCCATCAGTGCAATTGGACAGGTCTTCACCGGGGAGCTGTTTTTT. This encodes CAISAIGQVFTGELFF.

This clone was found a few times. The CDR3 is CACPGTGNDSPLHF. In DNA, the CDR3 is TGTGCCTGTCCCGGGACAGGGAACGATTCACCCCTCCACTTT. The chain employs TRBV30 and TRBJ1-6; 9 bases match TRBD1. Germline loops: CDR1 GTSNPN, CDR2 SVGIG (reference sequence). The CDR3 runs to 14 residues. The J segment lost 8 bases and the V segment lost 6 bases, leaving 8 bases of the junction unmatched.

This clone was seen once. V and J are TRBV15 and TRBJ2-1; weak D call: TRBD1 (5 bases). The CDR3 totals 15 residues. Trimming removed 6 bases at V and 0 bases at J, with 12 bases between. Germline CDR1 LNHNV, CDR2 YYDKDF (reference sequence). CDR3 loop: CATRIDQGSYNEQFF. The CDR3 DNA reads TGTGCCACCAGGATTGATCAGGGCTCCTACAATGAGCAGTTCTTC.